The clone carrying this TCR beta chain appeared a single time. Its antigen is currently unknown. The time point is: week 23, last vaccination. Every single dose of the vaccine, 300 ug of mutant IDH1 20-mer peptide, came with topical imiquimod. Germline V gene sequence: CDR1 LNHDA, CDR2 SQIVND (reference sequence). The CDR3 runs to 13 residues. The V and J ends lost 8 bases and 2 bases, in that order; junction bases with no gene match: 6. These data come from a study of a mutant IDH1 vaccine in newly diagnosed glioma. As for the study in general: Patients underwent eight vaccinations, which took place in weeks 1, 3, 5, 7, 11, 15, 19 and 23. The start of vaccination came 4-6 weeks after radiotherapy alone, or with temozolomide cycles. The treated population exhibited a male proportion of roughly 62%, a female proportion of about 38%, and a mean age of around 40 years. Radiotherapy, temozolomide, or both had been given previously, and both were given to most.

The repertoire was sequenced with immunoSEQ multiplex PCR; TCRdb's copy has only in-frame clones and lacks some. This sample has around 34,000 clones, with 81% found just once. The sequencing here drew on PBMCs, taken from a glioma patient whose treatment included an IDH1 peptide vaccine. This TCR came from a man between 40 and 49 years old with glioma. This chain uses TRBV19 with TRBJ2-7, with 7 bases that match TRBD1. CDR3 sequence: CASSRQGPYEQYF. CDR3 bases: TGTGCCAGTTCCCGACAGGGACCCTACGAGCAGTACTTC.